This T cell receptor (beta chain) was found in a study of blood T cell repertoires in COVID-19. Whole-study context: The cDNA or gDNA used as material had been derived from T cells, B-cell-depleted T cells, or PBMCs.

CDR3 size: 15 residues. The ends were cut back, 0 bases at V and 1 base at J, with 10 bases in the middle. The germline CDR1 and CDR2 sequences are SGDLS and YYNGEE. Per the study methods: For nucleated cells, counts were estimated from reference gene primer amplification. Sequencing used immunoSEQ multiplex PCR; TCRdb keeps in-frame clones, though not all of them. V, J and clone size were drawn from that table, and D and trimming were deduced from the DNA. The sample includes 100,000 to 150,000 clones, 80% to 90% of them seen just once. The material sequenced was peripheral blood. The source is a man between 50 and 59 years old with active or convalescent COVID-19. The V and J genes are TRBV9 and TRBJ2-5, with a tentative D call TRBD2 (6 bases). The CDR3 bases are TGTGCCAGCAGCGTAGGAGCGGGCCCCCAAGAGACCCAGTACTTC. The encoded protein is CASSVGAGPQETQYF.